This T cell receptor beta chain stems from a study of cytomegalovirus exposure and HLA in healthy donors. Broader study findings: Among the CMV-associated chains, three were confirmed in vitro as specific for CMV antigens. A missense DCLRE1C variant was associated with V- and J-gene trimming of TCR beta chains in a later analysis, and an independent cohort replicated the association. Reportedly, TCR beta sequences accurately predicted HLA-A and HLA-B alleles in most subjects.

Nominally healthy donors provided the samples, though records likely missed some immune exposures. The PCR used 60 Vbeta and 13 Jbeta primers. Assay: immunoSEQ multiplex PCR; the TCRdb copy retains only in-frame clones and omits some. The sample lists 150,000 to 180,000 clones, roughly 84% occurring once. V was trimmed by 2 bases and J by 2 bases, leaving 10 bases between them. This CDR3 is built from 14 residues. CDR1 SEHNR and CDR2 FQNEAQ come from the germline V gene (reference sequence). About this clone: Its specificity is not known.

The receptor was derived from a woman between 18 and 29 years old in good health and CMV-seronegative. V is TRBV7-9 and J is TRBJ2-7; a possible D gene is TRBD2 (6 bases). Sequenced: PBMCs. The CDR3 loop reads CASSLKEGPYEQYF. In nucleotides, the CDR3 is TGTGCCAGCAGCTTAAAGGAGGGACCCTACGAGCAGTACTTC.